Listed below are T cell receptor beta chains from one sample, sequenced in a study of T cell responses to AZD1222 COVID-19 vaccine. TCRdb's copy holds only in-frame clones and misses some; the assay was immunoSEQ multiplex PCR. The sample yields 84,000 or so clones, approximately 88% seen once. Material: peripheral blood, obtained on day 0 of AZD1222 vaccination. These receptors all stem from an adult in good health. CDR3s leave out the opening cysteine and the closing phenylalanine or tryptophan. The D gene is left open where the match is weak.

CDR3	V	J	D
ASSLDRGVGEKLF	TRBV5-6	TRBJ1-4	.
ASSSGLVFEKLF	TRBV9	TRBJ1-4	.
ASSLTAETQY	TRBV7-3	TRBJ2-5	.
ASSQDGDGLATEAF	TRBV4-1	TRBJ1-1	.
ASSLERSWGTEAF	TRBV7-6	TRBJ1-1	.
ASSGPNGVIETQY	TRBV3-1/TRBV3-2	TRBJ2-5	.
ASTSGSYGYT	TRBV28	TRBJ1-2	.
ASSQAFYSGSGNTIY	TRBV4-2	TRBJ1-3	.
ASSQGRDTEAF	TRBV18	TRBJ1-1	.
SVGTGELT	TRBV29-1	TRBJ1-2	TRBD1
ASSGTPNSYT	TRBV9	TRBJ1-2	.
ASSTSARVALAEAF	TRBV27	TRBJ1-1	.
AWKQGWRENEKLF	TRBV30	TRBJ1-4	.
ASSRQLASGTDTQY	TRBV4-2	TRBJ2-3	.
ASSFLVEYRANYGYT	TRBV28	TRBJ1-2	.
ASSLADRERQPQH	TRBV28	TRBJ1-5	TRBD1
ATSDPYSGSTDTQY	TRBV24-1	TRBJ2-3	TRBD2
ASSRDRANTEAF	TRBV27	TRBJ1-1	TRBD1